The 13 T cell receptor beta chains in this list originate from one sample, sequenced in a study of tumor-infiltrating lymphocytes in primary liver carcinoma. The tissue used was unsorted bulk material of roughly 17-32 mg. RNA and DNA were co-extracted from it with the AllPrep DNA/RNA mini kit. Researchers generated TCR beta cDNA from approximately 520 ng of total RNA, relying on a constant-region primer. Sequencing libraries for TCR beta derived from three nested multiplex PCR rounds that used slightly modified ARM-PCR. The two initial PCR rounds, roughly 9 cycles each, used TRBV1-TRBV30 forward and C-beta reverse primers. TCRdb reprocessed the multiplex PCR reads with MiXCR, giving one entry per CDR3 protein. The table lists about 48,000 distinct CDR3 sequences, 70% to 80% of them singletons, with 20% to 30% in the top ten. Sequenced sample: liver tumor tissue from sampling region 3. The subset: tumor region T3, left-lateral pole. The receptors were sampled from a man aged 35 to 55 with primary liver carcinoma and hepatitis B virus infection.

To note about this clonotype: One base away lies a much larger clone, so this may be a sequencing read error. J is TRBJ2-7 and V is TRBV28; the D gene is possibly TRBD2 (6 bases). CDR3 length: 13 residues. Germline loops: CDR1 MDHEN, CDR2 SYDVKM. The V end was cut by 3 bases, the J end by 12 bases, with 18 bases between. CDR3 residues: CASSFRLGGERYF. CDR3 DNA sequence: TGTGCCAGCAGTTTCCGCCTGGGGGGAGAGAGGTACTTC.

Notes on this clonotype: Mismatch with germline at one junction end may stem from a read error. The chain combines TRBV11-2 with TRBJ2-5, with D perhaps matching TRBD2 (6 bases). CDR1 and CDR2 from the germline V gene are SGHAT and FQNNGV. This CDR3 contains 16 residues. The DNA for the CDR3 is TGTGCTAGCAGAACCCGGGACTCGGCCCGCCAAGAGACCCAGTACTTC. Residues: CASRTRDSARQETQYF.

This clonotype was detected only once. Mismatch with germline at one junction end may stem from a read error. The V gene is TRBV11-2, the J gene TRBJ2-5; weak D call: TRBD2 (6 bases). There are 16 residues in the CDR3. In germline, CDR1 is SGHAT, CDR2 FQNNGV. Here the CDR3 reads CATRSRDSAHQETGCF. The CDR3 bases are TGTGCCACCAGATCCCGGGACTCGGCCCACCAAGAGACCGGGTGCTTC.

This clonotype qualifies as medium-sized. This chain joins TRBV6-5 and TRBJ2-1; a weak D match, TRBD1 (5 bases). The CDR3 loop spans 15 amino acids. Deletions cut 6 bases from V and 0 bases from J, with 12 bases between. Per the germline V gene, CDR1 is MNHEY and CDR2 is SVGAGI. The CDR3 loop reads CASREYRSSYNEQFF. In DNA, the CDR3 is TGTGCCAGCAGGGAATACAGGAGCTCCTACAATGAGCAGTTCTTC.

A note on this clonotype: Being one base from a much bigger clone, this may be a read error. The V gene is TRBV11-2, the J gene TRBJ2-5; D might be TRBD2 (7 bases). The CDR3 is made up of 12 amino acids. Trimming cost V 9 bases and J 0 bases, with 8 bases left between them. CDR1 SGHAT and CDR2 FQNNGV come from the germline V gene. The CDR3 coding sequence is TGTGCCAGAGGGGGGGACCAAGAGACCCAGTACTTC. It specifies CARGGDQETQYF. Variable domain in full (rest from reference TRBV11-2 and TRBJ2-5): EAGVAQSPRYKIIEKRQSVAFWCNPISGHATLYWYQQILGQGPKLLIQFQNNGVVDDSQLPKDRFSAERLKGVDSTLKIQPAKLEDSAVYLCARGGDQETQYFGPGTRLLVL.

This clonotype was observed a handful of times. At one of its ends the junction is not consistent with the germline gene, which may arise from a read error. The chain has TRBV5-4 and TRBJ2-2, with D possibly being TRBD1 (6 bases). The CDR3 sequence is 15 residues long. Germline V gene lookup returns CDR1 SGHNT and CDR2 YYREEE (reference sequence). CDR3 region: CAGSVKQGSTGELFF. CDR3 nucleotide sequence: TGTGCCGGCAGTGTAAAGCAGGGGAGCACCGGGGAGCTGTTTTTT.

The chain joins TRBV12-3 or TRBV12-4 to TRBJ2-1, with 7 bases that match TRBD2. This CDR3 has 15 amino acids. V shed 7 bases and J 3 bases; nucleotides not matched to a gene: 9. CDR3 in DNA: TGTGCCAGCACTCGTGGTCGGGGGGACTACAATGAGCAGTTCTTC. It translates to CASTRGRGDYNEQFF.

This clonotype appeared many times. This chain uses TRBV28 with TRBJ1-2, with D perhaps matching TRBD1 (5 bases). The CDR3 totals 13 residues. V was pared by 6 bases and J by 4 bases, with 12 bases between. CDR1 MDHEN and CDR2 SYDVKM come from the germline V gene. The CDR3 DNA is TGTGCCAGCAGCCAAGGGGAAATCTATGGCTACACCTTC. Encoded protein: CASSQGEIYGYTF.

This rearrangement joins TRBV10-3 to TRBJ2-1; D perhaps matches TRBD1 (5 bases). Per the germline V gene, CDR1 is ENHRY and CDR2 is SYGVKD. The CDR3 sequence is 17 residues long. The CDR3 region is CTVSESIGQGTYNEQFF. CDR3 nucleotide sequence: TGTACCGTCAGTGAGTCGATCGGTCAGGGAACGTACAATGAGCAGTTCTTC.

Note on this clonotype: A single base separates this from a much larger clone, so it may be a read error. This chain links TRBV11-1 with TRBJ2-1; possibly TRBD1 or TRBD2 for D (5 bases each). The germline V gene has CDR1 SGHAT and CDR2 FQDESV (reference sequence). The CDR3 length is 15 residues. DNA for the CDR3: TGTGCCAGCAGCTTCCTGGGACCGCTGGACAATGAGGAGTTCTTC. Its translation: CASSFLGPLDNEEFF.

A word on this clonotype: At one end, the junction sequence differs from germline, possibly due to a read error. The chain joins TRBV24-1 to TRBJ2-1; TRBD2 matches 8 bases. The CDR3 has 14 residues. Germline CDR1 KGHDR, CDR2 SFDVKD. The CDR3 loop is CAISAIGLAGEQFF. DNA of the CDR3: TGTGCCATCAGTGCCATCGGACTAGCAGGTGAGCAGTTCTTC.

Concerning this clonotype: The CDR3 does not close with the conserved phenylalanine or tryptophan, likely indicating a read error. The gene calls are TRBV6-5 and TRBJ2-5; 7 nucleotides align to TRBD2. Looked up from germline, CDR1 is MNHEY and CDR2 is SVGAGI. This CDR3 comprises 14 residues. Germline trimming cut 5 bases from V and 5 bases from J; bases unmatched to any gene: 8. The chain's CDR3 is CASSQAGSWETQYL. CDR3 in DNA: TGTGCCAGCAGTCAAGCGGGATCATGGGAGACCCAGTACCTT.

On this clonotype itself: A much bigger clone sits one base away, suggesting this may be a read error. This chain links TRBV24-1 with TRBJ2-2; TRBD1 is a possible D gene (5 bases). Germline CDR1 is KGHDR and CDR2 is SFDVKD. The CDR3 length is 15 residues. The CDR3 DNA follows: TGTGACACCAGTGATTTATCCAGGGATCACGGGGAGCTGTTTTTT. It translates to CDTSDLSRDHGELFF.